Listed below are T cell receptor beta chains from one sample, sequenced in a study of blood T cell repertoires in COVID-19. TCRdb keeps only in-frame clones here, not all; method: immunoSEQ multiplex PCR. The table has fewer than 200,000 clones, around 85% seen once. Specimen: peripheral blood. The origin of the receptors is a woman aged 80 or over with acute or convalescent COVID-19. CDR3s include the opening cysteine and the closing phenylalanine or tryptophan. Fields, in order: CDR3 length, V gene, D gene, J gene, CDR3 protein. The D gene is left open where the match is weak.

>14|TRBV4-3|-|TRBJ1-1
CASSQDHRGTEAFF
>14|TRBV5-1|-|TRBJ2-7
CASSFEDGAYEQYF
>14|TRBV7-9|-|TRBJ1-1
CASSFWGEGTEAFF
>16|TRBV21-1|-|TRBJ2-2
CASSPRTGPNTGELFF
>15|TRBV11-2|TRBD1|TRBJ1-3
CASSPRQGSGNTIYF
>18|TRBV19|TRBD2|TRBJ2-1
CASSPNPRLAGELNEQFF
>14|TRBV5-1|-|TRBJ1-1
CASRSSTGYTEAFF
>13|TRBV27|-|TRBJ2-1
CASSPQVTIEQFF
>14|TRBV9|TRBD1|TRBJ1-1
CASSVGQGGTEAFF
>14|TRBV5-1|-|TRBJ1-2
CASSLDRSAAGYTF
>16|TRBV5-1|-|TRBJ2-2
CASSLAQGGMAGELFF
>12|TRBV2|-|TRBJ2-7
CASRQDGYEQYF
>13|TRBV30|-|TRBJ1-5
CAWSVRGNQPQHF
>15|TRBV27|TRBD2|TRBJ2-1
CASSSLTSGRPKYFF
>15|TRBV5-1|-|TRBJ2-5
CASSLTEERRETQYF
>14|TRBV5-1|-|TRBJ2-1
CASSLATLRNEQFF
>14|TRBV29-1|-|TRBJ1-4
CSVFVGGGGEKLFF
>15|TRBV3-1/TRBV3-2|-|TRBJ1-5
CASSQDSVSNQPQHF
>12|TRBV11-3|-|TRBJ2-2
CASSSRDGELFF
>15|TRBV6-5|TRBD1|TRBJ2-7
CASSYRDRGGYEQYF
>14|TRBV7-2|-|TRBJ2-3
CASSQGHSTDTQYF
>18|TRBV7-9|TRBD2|TRBJ2-1
CASSLLGVAGGRNNEQFF
>13|TRBV6-5|-|TRBJ1-2
CASSYGQRYGYTF
>13|TRBV12-3/TRBV12-4|-|TRBJ1-2
CASSPDRYYGYTF
>15|TRBV15|-|TRBJ1-1
CATSRVGTGRTEAFF
>16|TRBV19|-|TRBJ2-1
CASSIMAPQRYNEQFF
>15|TRBV6-5|TRBD1|TRBJ1-2
CASSYSARGQYGYTF
>18|TRBV6-2/TRBV6-3|-|TRBJ2-2
CASSYPRSGRANTGELFF
>19|TRBV5-3|-|TRBJ2-2
CARLPPGDPPMFATGELFF
>16|TRBV11-1|TRBD2|TRBJ2-1
CASSLRGGRSYNEQFF
>14|TRBV5-1|-|TRBJ2-2
CASSLEQGTGELFF
>13|TRBV20-1|TRBD2|TRBJ2-7
CSASSGTTYEQYF
>12|TRBV18|-|TRBJ2-1
CASRRGGHEQFF
>14|TRBV6-5|-|TRBJ1-6
CASTSSSGGSPLHF
>15|TRBV25-1|TRBD1|TRBJ2-7
CASSASGQGRYEQYF
>13|TRBV14|-|TRBJ1-1
CASSPLRTAKAFF
>15|TRBV6-1|-|TRBJ1-3
CASSETGFSGNTIYF
>15|TRBV7-2|-|TRBJ1-2
CASSRGVQGGYGYTF
>14|TRBV29-1|TRBD1|TRBJ2-7
CSVEGQGAGYEQYF
>15|TRBV11-2|-|TRBJ2-5
CASSQVRTDQRTQYF
>13|TRBV29-1|-|TRBJ1-6
CSVAIRNNSPLHF
>15|TRBV14|TRBD1|TRBJ2-1
CASSPGQGSYNEQFF
>14|TRBV5-1|TRBD1|TRBJ1-4
CASRVGDRDEKLFF
>17|TRBV5-1|-|TRBJ1-2
CASSLDLSFGRTFGYTF
>14|TRBV7-8|-|TRBJ1-2
CASSLMRGNYGYTF
>14|TRBV2|TRBD1|TRBJ2-6
CASRDRSGANVLTF
>16|TRBV12-5|TRBD1|TRBJ1-2
CASGLVIGQGVDGYTF
>15|TRBV7-2|-|TRBJ2-7
CASSPHGTRNYEQYF
>14|TRBV11-2|TRBD1|TRBJ1-1
CASSSTGTATEAFF
>14|TRBV13|TRBD1|TRBJ1-4
CASSFRTGKEKLFF
>16|TRBV19|TRBD1|TRBJ1-6
CASAPPGTGGGSPLHF
>15|TRBV24-1|-|TRBJ1-1
CATSPNGGGNTEAFF
>17|TRBV19|TRBD1|TRBJ1-2
CASSRILLTDRAYGYTF
>15|TRBV11-2|-|TRBJ2-2
CASSSRMGPTGELFF